Following are 18 T cell receptor beta chains from one sample sequenced in a study of molecular identifiers for immune sequencing clone quantification. TCRdb called the PCR reads again in MiXCR, with one record for every CDR3 protein. The data show under 800,000 distinct CDR3 sequences, approximately 24% seen once. The sequenced material came from naive CD8+ T cells from blood, with Jurkat cell RNA spiked in. Described subset: FACS-sorted CD8+CD4-CCR7+CD45RA+ naive T cells. The receptors originated from a human donor in good health. Some libraries in this study had Jurkat cell RNA spiked in.

A remark on this clonotype: This may come from a read error, since a much larger clone is one base off. The chain links TRBV29-1 to TRBJ1-1, with no clear D. Germline V gene sequence: CDR1 SQVTM, CDR2 ANQGSEA. There are 12 residues in the CDR3. V lost 8 bases, J lost 0 bases, and 10 bases lay in between. CDR3 sequence (DNA): TGCAGCTGCCCCGGATTGAACACTGAAGCTTTCTTT. Translating it yields CSCPGLNTEAFF.

The chain employs TRBV18 and TRBJ2-1; D is perhaps TRBD1 or TRBD2 (5 bases each). Germline V gene data show CDR1 as KGHSH and CDR2 as LQKENI. This CDR3 is built from 17 residues. V lost 6 bases and J lost 0, with 18 bases in between. The CDR3 here is CASSPSPQGRSYNEQFF. The CDR3 nucleotides are TGTGCCAGCTCTCCATCGCCCCAGGGACGCTCCTACAATGAGCAGTTCTTC.

This clonotype has ten or more counts. This sequence joins TRBV2 and TRBJ1-1; D is unresolved. Looked up from germline, CDR1 is SNHLY and CDR2 is FYNNEI. This CDR3 is built from 15 residues. V dropped 2 bases and J dropped 1 base, with 11 bases sitting between them. The CDR3 reads CASSEFLVENTEAFF. CDR3 nucleotide sequence: TGTGCCAGCAGTGAATTTCTTGTAGAGAACACTGAAGCTTTCTTT.

The genes are TRBV28 and TRBJ1-5; D may be TRBD1 (6 bases). Deletions cut 6 bases from V and 3 bases from J, with 15 bases between. Germline assignment: CDR1 MDHEN and CDR2 SYDVKM. This CDR3 comprises 15 residues. The CDR3 reads CASRPTGLANQPQHF. In DNA, the CDR3 is TGTGCCAGCAGACCTACAGGGTTGGCCAATCAGCCCCAGCATTTT. The variable domain in full, with the rest retrieved from reference TRBV28 and TRBJ1-5, is DVKVTQSSRYLVKRTGEKVFLECVQDMDHENMFWYRQDPGLGLRLIYFSYDVKMKEKGDIPEGYSVSREKKERFSLILESASTNQTSMYLCASRPTGLANQPQHFGDGTRLSIL.

A few counts support this clonotype. The rearrangement joins TRBV30 to TRBJ2-7, with D hard to call. Germline CDR1 GTSNPN, CDR2 SVGIG (reference sequence). The CDR3 consists of 8 residues. CDR3 nucleotide sequence: TGTGCAACCAGCGAGCAGTACTTC. Protein product: CATSEQYF.

This clonotype was seen only a few times. For the CDR3, the DNA is TGTGCCAGCAGCTTAGACGGAGGGAATGAGCAGTTCTTC. It codes for CASSLDGGNEQFF. The J gene is TRBJ2-1, the V gene TRBV7-3; D is possibly TRBD2 (6 bases). Germline V CDR1 and CDR2: SGHTA, FQGTGA. V was cut by 2 bases and J by 7 bases, with 9 bases left in between. This CDR3 is 13 amino acids long.

This clonotype was seen a handful of times. The chain combines TRBV19 with TRBJ2-5, with 9 bases aligning to TRBD2. Germline CDR1 reads LNHDA; CDR2 reads SQIVND (reference sequence). The CDR3 is 15 residues long. With 3 bases clipped from V and 2 bases from J, the junction kept 4 bases outside the gene matches. This CDR3 is CASSIVAGGQETQYF. The CDR3 nucleotides read TGTGCCAGTAGTATCGTTGCGGGGGGGCAAGAGACCCAGTACTTC.

This clonotype was seen a single time. As the CDR3 is not closed by the conserved phenylalanine or tryptophan, this likely results from a read error. This rearrangement joins TRBV6-5 to TRBJ1-2; D gene unclear. V gave up 2 bases and J gave up 4 bases, with 11 bases separating them. Germline-derived CDR1 and CDR2 are MNHEY and SVGAGI. This CDR3 is 14 amino acids long. The CDR3 nucleotides are TGTGCCAGCAGTTACACCCCCAGAGTCTATGGCTACACCTAC. Protein: CASSYTPRVYGYTY.

This clonotype was picked up a small number of times. The J gene is TRBJ2-2, the V gene TRBV12-3 or TRBV12-4; TRBD2 matches at 7 bases. The CDR3 has 13 residues. With V trimmed by 5 bases and J by 4 bases, 1 base remained unmatched. This CDR3 reads CASSRTSTGELFF. CDR3 nucleotides: TGTGCCAGCAGTCGGACTAGCACCGGGGAGCTGTTTTTT.

The chain employs TRBV29-1 and TRBJ1-3, with unresolved D. The V gene's germline CDR1 is SQVTM and CDR2 ANQGSEA. Trimming removed 4 bases at V and 7 bases at J, with 5 bases between. The length of the CDR3 is 10 residues. This CDR3 is CSVGENTIYF. The CDR3 nucleotides read TGCAGCGTTGGAGAGAACACCATATATTTT. The full variable domain, in which reference TRBV29-1 and TRBJ1-3 provide the parts outside the CDR3, is SAVISQKPSRDICQRGTSLTIQCQVDSQVTMMFWYRQQPGQSLTLIATANQGSEATYESGFVIDKFPISRPNLTFSTLTVSNMSPEDSSIYLCSVGENTIYFGEGSWLTVV.

The rearrangement uses TRBV4-1 and TRBJ2-7; possibly TRBD1 for D (6 bases). The CDR3 loop spans 17 amino acids. Germline V CDR1 and CDR2: MGHRA, YSYEKL. V was trimmed by 3 bases and J by 5 bases, leaving 23 bases between them. This CDR3 is CASSQVQNRAGGDEQYF. The CDR3 bases are TGCGCCAGCAGCCAGGTACAGAACAGGGCTGGAGGTGACGAGCAGTACTTC.

The chain combines TRBV7-6 with TRBJ1-4; D not certain. CDR3 length equals 12 residues. The ends were cut back, 4 bases at V and 10 bases at J, with 10 bases in the middle. Germline V gene sequence: CDR1 SGHVS, CDR2 FNYEAQ. The chain's CDR3 is CASSSDDGKLFF. CDR3 coding DNA: TGTGCCAGCAGCTCGGACGATGGAAAACTGTTTTTT.

This clonotype was picked up many times. The chain has TRBV19 and TRBJ2-7; D is possibly TRBD1 (5 bases). CDR1 is LNHDA and CDR2 is SQIVND in the germline V gene (reference sequence). The CDR3 covers 12 residues. The V end was cut by 10 bases, the J end by 3 bases, with 13 bases between. In DNA form, the CDR3 reads TGTGCCACCGGACCGACAGACTACGAGCAGTACTTC. Residues: CATGPTDYEQYF.

This CDR3 reads CASINPMNTEAFF. The CDR3 region has the DNA TGTGCCAGCATTAACCCCATGAACACTGAAGCTTTCTTT. The V gene is TRBV7-9, the J gene TRBJ1-1; D ambiguous. This CDR3 is built from 13 residues. Trimming removed 7 bases at V and 0 bases at J, with 9 bases between. The germline V gene has CDR1 SEHNR and CDR2 FQNEAQ (reference sequence).

The chain joins TRBV6-5 to TRBJ1-6; D is possibly TRBD1 (6 bases). CDR1 and CDR2 from the germline V gene are MNHEY and SVGAGI. This CDR3 spans 15 amino acids. Trimming shortened V by 0 bases and J by 6 bases, and 9 bases separated the two germline ends. The CDR3 coding sequence is TGTGCCAGCAGTTACTCACAGGGCCCTAATTCACCCCTCCACTTT. This translates into CASSYSQGPNSPLHF.

This clonotype has ten or more counts. This sequence joins TRBV10-2 and TRBJ1-1; possibly TRBD1 for D (5 bases). CDR3 length: 15 residues. Germline CDR1 WSHSY, CDR2 SAAADI. V gave up 1 base and J gave up 8 bases, with 17 bases separating them. The CDR3 bases are TGCGCCAGCAGTGAGTTGGCGGGGGGTGGGCCCGAAGCTTTCTTT. Translation gives CASSELAGGGPEAFF.

As concerns this clonotype: A much larger clone is a single base away; this may be a read error. The chain recombines TRBV5-1 with TRBJ2-3; tentatively, D is TRBD1 or TRBD2 (6 bases each). Trimming took 4 bases from V and 4 from J, leaving 31 bases between them. The CDR3 runs to 20 residues. Germline-derived CDR1 and CDR2 are SGHRS and YFSETQ. CDR3 coding DNA: TGCGCCAGCAGCGGACTTGGCTCGGGGGCCGGGCTTAGGTTGGCAGATACGCAGTATTTT. Translating it yields CASSGLGSGAGLRLADTQYF.

This clonotype has a handful of counts. V usage is TRBV7-9 and J usage is TRBJ2-1, with TRBD2 matching 8 bases. This CDR3 has 16 amino acids. The junction had 9 bases not matched to a gene; V was cut back by 1 base and J by 7 bases. Germline values: CDR1 SEHNR, CDR2 FQNEAQ (reference sequence). CDR3 sequence (DNA): TGTGCCAGCAGCTTAGGTCCGGGAGGGCTAAAGAATGAGCAGTTCTTC. Its protein is CASSLGPGGLKNEQFF.